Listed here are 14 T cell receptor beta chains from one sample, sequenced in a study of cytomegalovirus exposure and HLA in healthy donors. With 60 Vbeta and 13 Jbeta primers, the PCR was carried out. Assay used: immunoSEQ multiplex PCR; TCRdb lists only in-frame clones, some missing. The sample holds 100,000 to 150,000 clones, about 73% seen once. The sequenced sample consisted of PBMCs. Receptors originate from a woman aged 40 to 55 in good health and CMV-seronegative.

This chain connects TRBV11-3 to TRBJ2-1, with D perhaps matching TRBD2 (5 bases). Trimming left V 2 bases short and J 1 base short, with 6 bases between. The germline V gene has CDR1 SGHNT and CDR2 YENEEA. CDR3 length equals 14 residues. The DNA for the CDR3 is TGTGCCAGCAGCTTAAGGACTTCCTACAATGAGCAGTTCTTC. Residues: CASSLRTSYNEQFF.

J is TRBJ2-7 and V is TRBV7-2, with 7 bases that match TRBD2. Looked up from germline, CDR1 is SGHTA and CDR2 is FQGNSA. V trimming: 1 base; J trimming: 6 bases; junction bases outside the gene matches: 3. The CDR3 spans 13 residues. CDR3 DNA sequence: TGTGCCAGCAGCTTAGGGGGAGGGCCCGAGCAGTACTTC. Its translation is CASSLGGGPEQYF.

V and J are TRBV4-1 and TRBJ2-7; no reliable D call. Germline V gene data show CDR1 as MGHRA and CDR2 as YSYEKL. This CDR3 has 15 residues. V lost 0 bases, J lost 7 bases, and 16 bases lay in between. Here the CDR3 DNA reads TGCGCCAGCAGCCAAGAAGGCCTCTCCGTCAGGGAGCAGTACTTC. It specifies CASSQEGLSVREQYF.

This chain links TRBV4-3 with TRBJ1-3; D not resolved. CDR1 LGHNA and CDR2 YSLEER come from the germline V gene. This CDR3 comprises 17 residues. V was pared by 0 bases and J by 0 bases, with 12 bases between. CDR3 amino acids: CASSQDLYGSSGNTIYF. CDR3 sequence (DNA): TGCGCCAGCAGCCAAGATCTTTACGGTTCCTCTGGAAACACCATATATTTT.

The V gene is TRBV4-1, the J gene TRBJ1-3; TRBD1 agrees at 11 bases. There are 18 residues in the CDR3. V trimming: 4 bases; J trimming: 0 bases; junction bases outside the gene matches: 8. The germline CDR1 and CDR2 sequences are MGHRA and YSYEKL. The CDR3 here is CASSPPGTGGSSGNTIYF. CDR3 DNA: TGCGCCAGCAGCCCTCCCGGGACAGGGGGTTCCTCTGGAAACACCATATATTTT.

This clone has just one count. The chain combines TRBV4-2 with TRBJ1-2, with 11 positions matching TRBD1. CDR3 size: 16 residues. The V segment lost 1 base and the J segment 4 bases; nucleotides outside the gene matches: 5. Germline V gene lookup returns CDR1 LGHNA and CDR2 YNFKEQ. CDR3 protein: CASSQADRGLGYGYTF. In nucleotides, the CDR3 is TGTGCCAGCAGCCAAGCGGACAGGGGGCTTGGCTATGGCTACACCTTC.

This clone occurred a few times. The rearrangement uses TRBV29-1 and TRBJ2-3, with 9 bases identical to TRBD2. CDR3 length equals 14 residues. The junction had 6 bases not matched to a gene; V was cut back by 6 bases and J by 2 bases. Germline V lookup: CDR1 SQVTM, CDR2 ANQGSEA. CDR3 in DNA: TGCAGCGTGAGGACTAGCGAACTCACAGATACGCAGTATTTT. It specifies CSVRTSELTDTQYF.

In nucleotides, the CDR3 is TGTGCCAGCAGTTTAGCGGGAGTCGAGGAGACCCAGTACTTC. Translated, it gives CASSLAGVEETQYF. The J gene is TRBJ2-5, the V gene TRBV28; the match to TRBD2 covers 7 bases. The germline V gene encodes CDR1 MDHEN and CDR2 SYDVKM. J gave up 5 bases and V 2 bases, and 5 bases lay outside the gene matches. The CDR3 runs 14 residues.

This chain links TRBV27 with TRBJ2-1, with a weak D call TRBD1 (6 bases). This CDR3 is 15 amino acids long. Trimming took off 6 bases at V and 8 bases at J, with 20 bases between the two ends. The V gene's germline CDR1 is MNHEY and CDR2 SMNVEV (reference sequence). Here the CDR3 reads CASSQLGANDDEQFF. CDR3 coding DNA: TGTGCCAGCAGCCAATTGGGGGCTAACGACGATGAGCAGTTCTTC.

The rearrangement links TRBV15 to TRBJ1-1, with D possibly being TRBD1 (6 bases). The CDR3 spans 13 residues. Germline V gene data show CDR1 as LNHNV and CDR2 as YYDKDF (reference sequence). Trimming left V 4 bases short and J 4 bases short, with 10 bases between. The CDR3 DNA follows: TGTGCCACCAGCATGAGGGGGGGCACTGAAGCTTTCTTT. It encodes CATSMRGGTEAFF.

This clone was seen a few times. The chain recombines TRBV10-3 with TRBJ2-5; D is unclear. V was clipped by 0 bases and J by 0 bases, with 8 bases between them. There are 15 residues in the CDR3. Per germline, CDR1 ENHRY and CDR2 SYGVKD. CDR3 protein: CAISESRQYQETQYF. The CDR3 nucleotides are TGTGCCATCAGTGAGTCGAGGCAGTACCAAGAGACCCAGTACTTC.

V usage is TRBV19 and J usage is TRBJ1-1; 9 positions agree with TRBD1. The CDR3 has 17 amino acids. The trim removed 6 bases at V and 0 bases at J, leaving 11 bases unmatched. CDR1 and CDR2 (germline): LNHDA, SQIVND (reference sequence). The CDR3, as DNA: TGTGCCAGTAGCTCCGGGACAGGGTATACTATGAACACTGAAGCTTTCTTT. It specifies CASSSGTGYTMNTEAFF.

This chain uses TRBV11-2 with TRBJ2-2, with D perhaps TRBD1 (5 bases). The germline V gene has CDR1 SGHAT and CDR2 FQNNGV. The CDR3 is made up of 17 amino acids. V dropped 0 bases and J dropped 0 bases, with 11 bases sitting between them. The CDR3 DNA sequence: TGTGCCAGCAGCTTAGATCTATGGGGCGCGAACACCGGGGAGCTGTTTTTT. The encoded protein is CASSLDLWGANTGELFF.

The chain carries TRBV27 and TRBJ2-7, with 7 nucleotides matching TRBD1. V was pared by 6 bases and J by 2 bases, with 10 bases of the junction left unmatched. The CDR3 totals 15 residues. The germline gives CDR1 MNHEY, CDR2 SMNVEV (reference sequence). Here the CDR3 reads CASRSLRDSTYEQYF. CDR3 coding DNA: TGTGCCAGCAGGTCCCTCCGGGACAGTACCTACGAGCAGTACTTC.